Below are 14 T cell receptor beta chains sequenced from a single sample in a study of T cells after yellow fever vaccination. TCRdb redid the calling of the 5' RACE reads with MiXCR, one entry per CDR3 protein. The data show under 400,000 distinct CDR3 sequences, approximately 12% seen once. The input for sequencing was CD4+ T cells sorted from PBMCs, taken 15 days after the yellow fever booster vaccination. The receptors were sampled from a man younger than 35 who received the YFV17D yellow fever vaccine.

This clonotype was seen a few times. The chain employs TRBV6-1 and TRBJ2-7; maybe TRBD1 (7 bases). Trimming removed 1 base from V and 9 bases from J, with 19 bases in between. CDR1 and CDR2 from the germline V gene are MNHNS and SASEGT. CDR3 length equals 15 residues. CDR3 protein: CASSEVVTGDSVQYV. The DNA of the CDR3 is TGTGCCAGCAGTGAAGTGGTCACAGGGGACTCTGTGCAGTACGTC.

The rearrangement uses TRBV20-1 and TRBJ2-2; 11 bases fit TRBD2. Trimming removed 3 bases from V and 2 bases from J; junction bases left unmatched: 8. This CDR3 has 17 residues. Germline CDR1 is DFQATT and CDR2 is SNEGSKA (reference sequence). The CDR3 sequence is CSARSRLAGGNTGELFF. The CDR3 nucleotides read TGCAGTGCTAGGAGTCGGCTAGCGGGGGGCAACACCGGGGAGCTGTTTTTT.

This clonotype turned up a few times. The rearrangement uses TRBV10-1 and TRBJ2-3; tentative D call: TRBD1 (5 bases). With 8 bases removed from V and 5 bases from J, the gap between germline ends came to 14 bases. The CDR3 consists of 13 residues. Looked up from germline, CDR1 is WNHNN and CDR2 is SYGVQD (reference sequence). In nucleotides, the CDR3 is TGCGCCAGCGGGCACTCAGGGATAGATACGCAGTATTTT. Translation gives CASGHSGIDTQYF.

Here the CDR3 reads CASSLIVDEQFF. The CDR3 DNA follows: TGTGCCAGCAGCCTTATAGTGGATGAGCAGTTCTTC. The V gene is TRBV7-9, the J gene TRBJ2-1; the D is unclear. The CDR3 contains 12 residues. Trimming shortened V by 5 bases and J by 8 bases, and 10 bases separated the two germline ends. In germline, CDR1 is SEHNR, CDR2 FQNEAQ (reference sequence). Variable domain in full (rest from reference TRBV7-9 and TRBJ2-1): DTGVSQNPRHKITKRGQNVTFRCDPISEHNRLYWYRQTLGQGPEFLTYFQNEAQLEKSRLLSDRFSAERPKGSFSTLEIQRTEQGDSAMYLCASSLIVDEQFFGPGTRLTVL.

The chain carries TRBV29-1 and TRBJ2-3; D is possibly TRBD1 (5 bases). The CDR3 length is 13 residues. CDR1 is SQVTM, CDR2 ANQGSEA, per germline. Between the trimmed V and J ends, which lost 1 base and 2 bases, there was a span of 7 bases. The CDR3 DNA sequence: TGCAGCGTTGAAGGGGGCCCCACAGATACGCAGTATTTT. Its protein product is CSVEGGPTDTQYF.

This chain links TRBV7-2 with TRBJ1-1; no reliable D call. The V gene lost 4 bases and the J gene lost 8 bases, with 8 bases spanning the gap. The length of the CDR3 is 11 residues. Germline CDR1 and CDR2: SGHTA and FQGNSA. CDR3 amino acids: CASSSAEEAFF. CDR3 bases: TGTGCCAGCAGCTCCGCCGAGGAAGCTTTCTTT.

This clonotype was detected many times. The chain uses TRBV7-9 and TRBJ2-7; the D gene is possibly TRBD2 (7 bases). V was trimmed by 4 bases and J by 6 bases, leaving 13 bases between them. Germline CDR1 SEHNR, CDR2 FQNEAQ (reference sequence). CDR3 size: 13 residues. The CDR3 bases are TGTGCCAGCAGCTCCCAAGGGGGGGTCGAGCAGTACTTC. Protein sequence: CASSSQGGVEQYF.

The V and J genes are TRBV5-6 and TRBJ1-1; TRBD1 agrees at 7 bases. V lost 2 bases and J lost 7; bases outside the gene matches: 5. CDR3 length: 13 amino acids. The germline gives CDR1 SGHDT, CDR2 YYEEEE. CDR3 nucleotides: TGTGCCAGCAGCTTTAAGGGGGCCCTTGAAGCTTTCTTT. Residues: CASSFKGALEAFF.

This clonotype has a handful of counts. The rearrangement links TRBV7-2 to TRBJ1-2, with a possible D match to TRBD1 (5 bases). Germline V gene lookup returns CDR1 SGHTA and CDR2 FQGNSA. V was trimmed by 2 bases and J by 4 bases, leaving 11 bases between them. The CDR3 contains 14 residues. CDR3: CASSLNSGPYGYTF. CDR3 sequence (DNA): TGTGCCAGCAGCTTAAACTCAGGGCCCTATGGCTACACCTTC.

Here the CDR3 reads CASSPAGDTGELFF. The CDR3 DNA sequence: TGTGCCAGCTCCCCAGCGGGGGACACCGGGGAGCTGTTTTTT. The genes are TRBV6-2 or TRBV6-3 and TRBJ2-2; 8 bases are shared with TRBD2. The CDR3 runs to 14 residues. Germline V CDR1 and CDR2: MNHEY, SVGEGT. With V trimmed by 8 bases and J by 3 bases, 5 bases remained unmatched.

This clonotype was counted only a few times. This chain links TRBV18 with TRBJ2-1; TRBD1 matches at 10 bases. V trimming: 3 bases; J trimming: 9 bases; junction bases outside the gene matches: 11. The CDR3 has 16 amino acids. Germline CDR1 KGHSH, CDR2 LQKENI. CDR3 protein: CASSPRSGQGLGEQFF. The CDR3 nucleotides are TGTGCCAGCTCACCCAGATCGGGACAGGGGCTCGGTGAGCAGTTCTTC.

This clonotype was detected a few times. This chain connects TRBV9 to TRBJ1-4; no clear D gene. This CDR3 contains 15 residues. Per the germline V gene, CDR1 is SGDLS and CDR2 is YYNGEE. Between the trimmed V and J ends, which lost 4 bases and 7 bases, there was a span of 17 bases. The CDR3 DNA reads TGTGCCAGCAGCCCAAGCGGGTGGGGAAGTGAAAAACTGTTTTTT. Amino acids: CASSPSGWGSEKLFF.

CDR3: CSAAVRKYEQYF. The CDR3 DNA reads as TGCAGCGCCGCGGTGCGTAAGTACGAGCAGTACTTC. V is TRBV29-1 and J is TRBJ2-7; D is unresolved. Germline V gene sequence: CDR1 SQVTM, CDR2 ANQGSEA. V was clipped by 7 bases and J by 4 bases, with 14 bases between them. The CDR3 length is 12 residues.

This clonotype has a handful of counts. CDR3 in DNA: TGTGCCTGGAGTGTACAGGGTGGCTACACCTTC. It translates to CAWSVQGGYTF. This sequence joins TRBV30 and TRBJ1-2; D possibly corresponds to TRBD1 (6 bases). The V end was cut by 0 bases, the J end by 7 bases, with 6 bases between. CDR3 size: 11 residues. Germline-derived CDR1 and CDR2 are GTSNPN and SVGIG (reference sequence).